Listed here are 3 T cell receptor beta chains from one sample, sequenced in a study of shared clonotypes between healthy human individuals. This table comes from immunoSEQ multiplex PCR, and its TCRdb copy is limited to in-frame clones, with some not included. The sample contains about 2 million clones, 95% of which appear only once. Input material: naive CD4+ T cells sorted from blood. Subset of the sample: CD45RA+ positively selected. Receptors were obtained from a man aged 18-30 years in good health.

This chain uses TRBV30 with TRBJ2-3; the D is unclear. Trimming shortened V by 4 bases and J by 4 bases, and 15 bases separated the two germline ends. This CDR3 is 14 amino acids long. Germline V gene sequence: CDR1 GTSNPN, CDR2 SVGIG (reference sequence). DNA of the CDR3: TGTGCCTGGATAAATGAACTACGGCCAGATACGCAGTATTTT. This encodes CAWINELRPDTQYF.

CDR3 in amino acids: CAWQTATYNSPLHF. Written as DNA, the CDR3 is TGTGCCTGGCAGACGGCGACCTATAATTCACCCCTCCACTTT. The chain has TRBV30 and TRBJ1-6, with D uncertain. Trimming stripped 5 bases from V and 2 bases from J, with 10 bases between. In germline, CDR1 is GTSNPN, CDR2 SVGIG (reference sequence). There are 14 residues in the CDR3.

This clone was counted a single time. The chain uses TRBV7-8 and TRBJ2-7; TRBD1 or TRBD2 may be the D gene (9 bases each). V lost 7 bases, J lost 7 bases, and 20 bases lay in between. This CDR3 is built from 14 residues. Looked up from germline, CDR1 is SGHVS and CDR2 is FQNEAQ. In nucleotides, the CDR3 is TGTGCCAGCAACCCTCTAGCGGGACAGGGAGAGCAGTACTTC. The encoded protein is CASNPLAGQGEQYF.